The 4 T cell receptor beta chains below were found in one sample sequenced in a study of T cells expressing NK-cell markers. TCRdb re-analyzed the 5' RACE reads; it lists each CDR3 protein once, without DNA. Its table lists about 390,000 distinct CDR3 sequences. Sequences were obtained from blood T cells: a sorted CD56 or NKG2C T cell subset, CD4+ or CD8+ T cells, or bulk PBMC T cells (not recorded which). The source of these receptors is a woman aged 45-59 years in good health.

V gene TRBV24-1 combines with J gene TRBJ2-2; the D call of TRBD2 rests on TCRdb alone, since no DNA is present to check it. CDR1 is KGHDR, CDR2 SFDVKD, per germline. This CDR3 contains 15 residues. The CDR3 is CATSDRGTAGGELFF.

The rearrangement joins TRBV30 to TRBJ2-1; TCRdb outputs TRBD1, but without DNA this stays unchecked. CDR1 is GTSNPN and CDR2 is SVGIG in the germline V gene (reference sequence). CDR3 length: 13 residues. The CDR3 sequence: CAWSYGPVAGGFF.

The chain is built from TRBV19 and TRBJ1-2; TCRdb selects TRBD1, and the lack of DNA leaves this call unchecked. This CDR3 comprises 14 residues. From germline, CDR1 is LNHDA and CDR2 SQIVND (reference sequence). CDR3 sequence: CASSSGNRLDGYTF.

This chain joins TRBV25-1 and TRBJ1-1. The CDR3 has 15 amino acids. Germline values: CDR1 MGHDK, CDR2 SYGVNS. This chain's CDR3 is CASSEGPPRNTEAFF. Supplemented by reference TRBV25-1 and TRBJ1-1, the full variable domain reads EADIYQTPRYLVIGTGKKITLECSQTMGHDKMYWYQQDPGMELHLIHYSYGVNSTEKGDLSSESTVSRIRTEHFPLTLESARPSHTSQYLCASSEGPPRNTEAFFGQGTRLTVV.